This T cell receptor beta chain was profiled in a study of Graves' ophthalmopathy and Graves' hyperthyroidism. Study conclusions and caveats: Separation of ophthalmopathy from stable hyperthyroidism was achieved by a 13-signature model, at around 89% sensitivity and around 81% specificity.

Regarding this clonotype: Its specificity is unknown.

RNA transcripts were the source from which TCR beta CDR3 regions were amplified. Second-round multiplex PCR came after a first-round RT-PCR that employed HTBI primers. Via MiXCR, TCRdb re-called the multiplex PCR reads, giving one row per CDR3 protein. Among over 650,000 distinct CDR3 sequences listed, under 50% were seen once. Germline values: CDR1 SQVTM, CDR2 ANQGSEA. J lost 2 bases, V lost 6 bases, and 4 bases had no gene match. The CDR3 runs 14 residues. V gene TRBV29-1 combines with J gene TRBJ1-4, with 9 nucleotides matching TRBD1. This receptor was identified in an adult man with Graves' ophthalmopathy. Sequenced material: peripheral blood. The DNA for the CDR3 is TGCAGCGTGGCCGGGACAGGGACTAATGAAAAACTGTTTTTT. This codes for CSVAGTGTNEKLFF.